This T cell receptor (beta chain) is from a study of T-cell reconstitution after alpha-beta-depleted transplantation in children. As it was prepared, the TCRbeta library received unique molecular identifiers. TCRdb processed the PCR reads anew with MiXCR; each CDR3 protein has one entry. The sample includes about 150,000 distinct CDR3 sequences, around 10% of them seen just once. J gave up 4 bases and V 3 bases, and 7 bases lay outside the gene matches. The CDR3 contains 15 residues. CDR1 is DFQATT and CDR2 is SNEGSKA in the germline V gene (reference sequence). General observations from the study: At day 60, the high TCRbeta diversity found in some patients originated from recipient T cells and thymic progenitors that had survived. One year post-transplant, T-cell counts and diversity were largely derived from T cells produced anew.

In this sample, this clonotype turned up many times. The antigen is not known. The sample consisted of PBMCs, taken before TCRalphabeta/CD19-depleted stem cell transplant. The rearrangement links TRBV20-1 to TRBJ2-2; 8 positions agree with TRBD2. This clonotype was obtained from a boy between 2 and 10 years old with acute myeloid leukemia, due to receive a stem cell transplant. The DNA for the CDR3 is TGCAGTGCTAGTAGGCTAGCGGGTGGCACCGGGGAGCTGTTTTTT. Protein product: CSASRLAGGTGELFF.